The rows below give T cell receptor beta chains drawn from one sample of a study of blood T cells in healthy people across ages. One entry per CDR3 protein results from TCRdb running MiXCR on the 5' RACE reads. The sample includes 850,000 to 1,300,000 distinct CDR3 sequences, around 45% seen only once; the top ten take approximately 19%. Sequenced: blood. Every receptor here comes from a woman in her sixties or seventies in good health. Both conserved end residues are part of each CDR3. Fields, in order: V gene, clone size, D gene, J gene, CDR3 protein, CDR3 DNA. D genes are given only for firm matches. Clone size is given for some rows only: seen once, a few or many times, or a class if the clone is expanded.

TRBV11-2,-,-,TRBJ2-3,CASSPSGRDTQYF,TGTGCCAGCAGCCCGAGCGGGCGAGATACGCAGTATTTT
TRBV18,-,-,TRBJ1-1,CASSRTGMNTEAFF,TGTGCCAGCTCACGTACAGGAATGAACACTGAAGCTTTCTTT
TRBV9,once,-,TRBJ2-3,CASSVVAAVTDTQYF,TGTGCCAGCAGCGTAGTGGCAGCAGTCACAGATACGCAGTATTTT
TRBV11-2,-,-,TRBJ2-3,CASSPGVSLGVRHTQYF,TGTGCCAGCAGCCCAGGGGTTAGCTTGGGAGTCCGACATACGCAGTATTTT
TRBV7-2,-,-,TRBJ2-3,CASSRDLLTDTQYF,TGTGCCAGCAGCCGGGACTTACTAACAGATACGCAGTATTTT
TRBV4-2,-,TRBD2,TRBJ2-7,CASRPTGTSGPYEQYF,TGTGCCAGCAGACCGACCGGGACTAGCGGGCCTTACGAGCAGTACTTC
TRBV11-3,-,-,TRBJ2-1,CASSSLEQFF,TGTGCCAGCAGCTCCCTTGAGCAGTTCTTC
TRBV4-2,-,TRBD1,TRBJ2-1,CASSQDIGQGMHEQFF,TGTGCCAGCAGCCAAGATATTGGACAGGGTATGCATGAGCAGTTCTTC
TRBV29-1,few,-,TRBJ2-7,CSVETTSQTYEQYF,TGCAGCGTTGAAACAACCAGCCAGACCTACGAGCAGTACTTC
TRBV4-2,few,TRBD2,TRBJ2-3,CASSQVTLEAGGPNTQYF,TGTGCCAGCAGCCAAGTTACGCTGGAAGCGGGAGGGCCGAATACGCAGTATTTT
TRBV18,once,TRBD2,TRBJ2-3,CASSPPTSRADTQYF,TGTGCCAGCTCACCACCGACTAGCCGCGCAGATACGCAGTATTTT
TRBV10-3,few,-,TRBJ2-1,CAISETRDWGVNEQFF,TGTGCCATCAGTGAGACCCGGGACTGGGGGGTCAATGAGCAGTTCTTC
TRBV7-9,-,-,TRBJ2-7,CASSGGGSWGDEQYF,TGTGCCAGCAGCGGGGGCGGATCATGGGGGGACGAGCAGTACTTC
TRBV4-1,few,TRBD2,TRBJ2-1,CASSPLGLVYNEQFF,TGCGCCAGCAGCCCCCTAGGACTAGTTTACAATGAGCAGTTCTTC
TRBV7-6,-,TRBD2,TRBJ2-1,CASSLARTSGRTMAQFF,TGTGCCAGCAGCTTAGCTCGGACTAGCGGGAGAACAATGGCGCAGTTCTTC
TRBV12-3/TRBV12-4,-,-,TRBJ2-5,CASQLELAQYF,TGTGCCAGTCAGTTGGAACTAGCCCAGTACTTC
TRBV6-5,few,-,TRBJ2-3,CASSYIGGSSDTQYF,TGTGCCAGCAGTTACATAGGGGGGAGCTCAGATACGCAGTATTTT
TRBV25-1,-,-,TRBJ2-5,CASSESPGTEAQYF,TGTGCCAGCAGTGAATCTCCAGGGACGGAGGCCCAGTACTTC
TRBV6-1,few,-,TRBJ2-6,CASYSLATLGSGANVLTF,TGTGCCAGCTATTCCTTAGCGACTCTCGGCTCTGGGGCCAACGTCCTGACTTTC
TRBV7-9,-,TRBD1,TRBJ1-2,CASSTTTGGGYGYTF,TGTGCCAGCAGCACCACAACAGGGGGTGGATATGGCTACACCTTC
TRBV29-1,few,TRBD1,TRBJ2-7,CSVDTHGTENYEQYF,TGCAGCGTCGATACCCACGGGACAGAGAACTACGAGCAGTACTTC
TRBV5-1,few,-,TRBJ2-5,CASSLSARHNEQYF,TGCGCCAGCAGCTTGTCGGCCAGGCACAATGAGCAGTACTTC